What follows are 24 T cell receptor beta chains derived from one specimen sequenced in a study of blood T cells in healthy people across ages. A second about 7 to 12 cycle PCR used barcoded and J-beta primers. MiXCR was run by TCRdb on the 5' RACE reads, yielding one entry per CDR3 protein. The repertoire consists of about 1,400,000 distinct CDR3 sequences, with 35% to 45% occurring once and the leading ten covering 7% to 9%. Sequencing input: blood. These receptors were obtained from a woman aged 18-29 years in good health.

The rearrangement joins TRBV7-2 to TRBJ2-3, with D possibly being TRBD2 (5 bases). Germline values: CDR1 SGHTA, CDR2 FQGNSA. Trimming removed 5 bases from V and 7 bases from J, with 19 bases in between. The CDR3 is made up of 15 amino acids. CDR3 protein: CASSEGGHSPHTQYF. CDR3 DNA sequence: TGTGCCAGCAGCGAAGGCGGGCACTCCCCCCATACGCAGTATTTT.

The gene calls are TRBV20-1 and TRBJ2-7; 7 nucleotides align to TRBD2. The CDR3 contains 12 residues. Germline lookup yields CDR1 DFQATT and CDR2 SNEGSKA (reference sequence). Trimming at V came to 5 bases and at J to 2 bases, leaving 3 bases not matched to a gene. The CDR3 DNA is TGCAGTGCTCTCGGACTAGCCTACGAGCAGTACTTC. It is translated as CSALGLAYEQYF.

Many counts were recorded for this clonotype. This chain uses TRBV4-1 with TRBJ2-1; 7 nucleotides match TRBD2. CDR1 and CDR2 from the germline V gene are MGHRA and YSYEKL. CDR3 size: 18 residues. V lost 0 bases and J lost 1; bases outside the gene matches: 9. The CDR3 DNA sequence: TGCGCCAGCAGCCAAGATCGCACGCGGGAGAAGTCCTACAATGAGCAGTTCTTC. Translation gives CASSQDRTREKSYNEQFF.

V gene TRBV29-1 combines with J gene TRBJ2-1, with D maybe TRBD2 (5 bases). The V and J ends lost 6 bases and 10 bases respectively, with 13 bases between them. Germline values: CDR1 SQVTM, CDR2 ANQGSEA. The CDR3 has 11 amino acids. CDR3 bases: TGCAGCGTCGGCCCTAGCAGGGAGCAGTTCTTC. Translated, it gives CSVGPSREQFF.

The rearrangement uses TRBV20-1 and TRBJ2-5; the D gene is possibly TRBD2 (6 bases). Germline V gene data show CDR1 as DFQATT and CDR2 as SNEGSKA (reference sequence). V was shortened by 5 bases and J by 5 bases, with 12 bases between the two germline ends. The CDR3 runs 12 residues. The CDR3 coding sequence is TGCAGTGCTGGAGGGAGTAGGGAGACCCAGTACTTC. Its translation: CSAGGSRETQYF.

The rearrangement links TRBV29-1 to TRBJ1-2, with D uncertain. CDR3 size: 11 residues. Germline V gene sequence: CDR1 SQVTM, CDR2 ANQGSEA. The CDR3 region is CVGSRPYGYTF. The DNA of the CDR3 is TGCGTTGGGTCCCGTCCCTATGGCTACACCTTC.

V gene TRBV20-1 combines with J gene TRBJ2-5; the D gene is possibly TRBD1 (7 bases). This CDR3 region has 14 residues. The V end lost 6 bases, the J end lost 11 bases, and 25 bases lay between the germline ends. The V gene's germline CDR1 is DFQATT and CDR2 SNEGSKA (reference sequence). CDR3 region: CSASGGTAYNEQYF. CDR3 nucleotide sequence: TGCAGTGCATCAGGGGGGACAGCCTACAATGAGCAGTACTTC.

V gene TRBV3-1 combines with J gene TRBJ1-4; 7 bases map to TRBD1. Losses at the gene ends were 2 bases for V and 4 bases for J; bases not matched to a gene: 7. CDR1 is LGHDT, CDR2 YNNKEL, per germline (reference sequence). CDR3 length: 16 amino acids. This chain's CDR3 is CASSQLGTDLNEKLFF. The CDR3 nucleotides read TGTGCCAGCAGCCAACTGGGGACAGATCTTAATGAAAAACTGTTTTTT.

CDR3 in amino acids: CASTDNYSNQPQHF. CDR3 DNA sequence: TGTGCCAGCACCGACAACTATAGCAATCAGCCCCAGCATTTT. The chain has TRBV12-3 or TRBV12-4 and TRBJ1-5; no clear D. The CDR3 is 14 residues long. Deletions cut 7 bases from V and 0 bases from J, with 10 bases between.

CDR3 residues: CASRGWGYRDEQYF. CDR3 bases: TGCGCCAGCAGGGGATGGGGGTATCGCGACGAGCAGTACTTC. This sequence joins TRBV10-1 and TRBJ2-7, with D perhaps assigned TRBD1 or TRBD2 (5 bases each). The CDR3 contains 14 residues. Trimming took 6 bases from V and 5 from J, leaving 17 bases between them. Germline V gene lookup returns CDR1 WNHNN and CDR2 SYGVQD (reference sequence).

In DNA form, the CDR3 reads TGCAGCGTTGAATCCAGGCTCACAGATACGCAGTATTTT. Encoded protein: CSVESRLTDTQYF. This chain connects TRBV29-1 to TRBJ2-3, with no clear D. The CDR3 runs 13 residues. Germline V gene sequence: CDR1 SQVTM, CDR2 ANQGSEA. Trimming shortened V by 2 bases and J by 2 bases, and 8 bases separated the two germline ends.

The V gene is TRBV27, the J gene TRBJ2-4, with 10 bases matching TRBD1. The DNA end lines up better with TRBJ2-7; the J call may be wrong. In germline, CDR1 is MNHEY, CDR2 SMNVEV (reference sequence). The CDR3 has 14 amino acids. The CDR3, as DNA: TGTGCCAGCGGGAGACAGGGGGCCTTCTACGAGCAGTACTTC. It specifies CASGRQGAFYEQYF.

This clonotype occurred a few times. The chain joins TRBV24-1 to TRBJ1-2; 7 bases are shared with TRBD1. Per germline, CDR1 KGHDR and CDR2 SFDVKD. V shed 4 bases, J shed 8 bases, and the junction held 9 bases outside the gene matches. This CDR3 spans 14 amino acids. The CDR3 region is CATSDRDRREGYTF. The CDR3, as DNA: TGTGCCACCAGTGACCGGGACAGACGGGAGGGCTACACCTTC.

This clonotype turned up a few times. The chain employs TRBV20-1 and TRBJ1-5; D unclear. The V end lost 1 base, the J end lost 5 bases, and 9 bases lay between the germline ends. From germline, CDR1 is DFQATT and CDR2 SNEGSKA (reference sequence). The CDR3 runs 13 residues. The CDR3 region is CSARAGLDQPQHF. The CDR3 nucleotides read TGCAGTGCTAGAGCCGGCCTAGATCAGCCCCAGCATTTT.

A note on this clonotype: Since a much larger clone is just one base distant, this may be a read error. The rearrangement links TRBV7-2 to TRBJ2-3; no reliable D call. This CDR3 is built from 15 residues. CDR1 is SGHTA and CDR2 is FQGNSA in the germline V gene. V lost 1 base, J lost 2 bases, and 10 bases lay in between. The CDR3 DNA follows: TGTGCCAGCAGCTTAGAAGGGTATAACACAGATACGCAGTATTTT. Encoded protein: CASSLEGYNTDTQYF. Filled out from reference TRBV7-2 and TRBJ2-3, the complete variable domain reads GAGVSQSPSNKVTEKGKDVELRCDPISGHTALYWYRQSLGQGLEFLIYFQGNSAPDKSGLPSDRFSAERTGGSVSTLTIQRTQQEDSAVYLCASSLEGYNTDTQYFGPGTRLTVL.

The J gene is TRBJ2-6, the V gene TRBV20-1; D is perhaps TRBD2 (5 bases). The CDR3 is 13 amino acids. Looked up from germline, CDR1 is DFQATT and CDR2 is SNEGSKA (reference sequence). The V gene lost 6 bases and the J gene lost 2 bases, with 8 bases spanning the gap. CDR3 sequence (DNA): TGCAGTGCCTTGCGGGCTGGGGCCAACGTCCTGACTTTC. Translating it yields CSALRAGANVLTF.

The chain carries TRBV12-3 or TRBV12-4 and TRBJ1-4; 7 nucleotides line up with TRBD1. The length of the CDR3 is 16 residues. Trimming at V came to 3 bases and at J to 7 bases, leaving 11 bases not matched to a gene. The chain's CDR3 is CASSLPPGQPCEKLFF. The CDR3 coding sequence is TGTGCCAGCAGTTTGCCTCCGGGACAGCCTTGTGAAAAACTGTTTTTT.

V usage is TRBV12-3 or TRBV12-4 and J usage is TRBJ2-3, with D perhaps TRBD2 (6 bases). Trimming cost V 6 bases and J 1 base, with 14 bases left between them. The CDR3 contains 15 residues. The CDR3 bases are TGTGCCAGCAGCCCCCTGGCGGGGCGCACAGATACGCAGTATTTT. Translating gives CASSPLAGRTDTQYF.

The chain employs TRBV6-1 and TRBJ1-1; tentative D call: TRBD1 (5 bases). Trimming removed 11 bases from V and 1 base from J, with 17 bases in between. Germline CDR1 and CDR2: MNHNS and SASEGT. The CDR3 has 14 amino acids. CDR3 sequence reads: CAVLEWGGNTEAFF. The CDR3 bases are TGTGCCGTTCTGGAGTGGGGCGGGAACACTGAAGCTTTCTTT.

This clonotype occurred a few times. The chain is built from TRBV21-1 and TRBJ2-5; the table calls TRBD2, which could not be checked here. TRBV21-1 is noted as a pseudogene. This CDR3 contains 15 residues. DNA for the CDR3: TGTGCCAGCAGCAAAGGCGCGCTAGCGAAAGAGACCCAGTACTTC. Translating it yields CASSKGALAKETQYF.

The chain has TRBV12-3 or TRBV12-4 and TRBJ2-3, with D possibly TRBD2 on 6 matching bases. The CDR3 is made up of 13 amino acids. Trimming shortened V by 9 bases and J by 2 bases, and 12 bases separated the two germline ends. CDR3 bases: TGTGCCAGTGAGCGGGCTTACACAGATACGCAGTATTTT. It specifies CASERAYTDTQYF.

The J gene is TRBJ2-1, the V gene TRBV7-3; 10 positions match TRBD2. The CDR3 extends over 15 amino acids. The germline CDR1 and CDR2 sequences are SGHTA and FQGTGA. V lost 4 bases to trimming and J lost 5 bases; unmatched junction nucleotides: 5. CDR3 region: CASSSPSGGDNEQFF. The CDR3 nucleotides read TGTGCCAGCAGCTCCCCTAGCGGGGGTGACAATGAGCAGTTCTTC.

This clonotype was found a few times. The V gene is TRBV12-3 or TRBV12-4, the J gene TRBJ2-2, with TRBD1 identical over 7 bases. V trimming: 6 bases; J trimming: 3 bases; junction bases outside the gene matches: 4. This CDR3 contains 14 residues. DNA of the CDR3: TGTGCCAGCAGAGCCGGGACAGACACCGGGGAGCTGTTTTTT. As protein: CASRAGTDTGELFF.

The chain recombines TRBV30 with TRBJ2-5; no clear D. The CDR3 is 12 amino acids. Between the trimmed V and J ends, which lost 2 bases and 11 bases, there was a span of 15 bases. From germline, CDR1 is GTSNPN and CDR2 SVGIG (reference sequence). CDR3 protein: CAWSRHGLEQYF. The CDR3 DNA is TGTGCCTGGAGTCGGCACGGCCTGGAGCAGTACTTC.